The 31 T cell receptor beta chains listed next were all sequenced from one sample in a study of identical twins. TCRdb fed the 5' RACE reads into MiXCR, producing one record per CDR3 protein. The sample has 250,000 or so distinct CDR3 sequences, 7% to 8.5% seen once. This sample was shared with a second study, whose subject was yellow fever vaccine responses in identical twins.

The source material was CD8+ T cells sorted from blood. Source of these receptors: a woman younger than 30 in good health.

This clonotype was detected a few times. This sequence joins TRBV9 and TRBJ1-1; D uncertain. Germline assignment: CDR1 SGDLS and CDR2 YYNGEE. V gave up 1 base and J gave up 0 bases, with 19 bases separating them. This CDR3 contains 18 residues. This CDR3 reads CASSVPDGTLPMNTEAFF. CDR3 in DNA: TGTGCCAGCAGCGTACCTGACGGAACACTTCCCATGAACACTGAAGCTTTCTTT.

This clonotype was seen repeatedly, ten times or more. The rearrangement joins TRBV24-1 to TRBJ2-5; D is uncertain. Per germline, CDR1 KGHDR and CDR2 SFDVKD. Deletions cut 10 bases from V and 4 bases from J, with 9 bases between. The length of the CDR3 is 11 residues. The CDR3 is CATSDLETQYF. For the CDR3, the DNA is TGTGCCACATCCGACTTAGAGACCCAGTACTTC.

This clonotype showed up many times. The chain recombines TRBV7-9 with TRBJ1-5; 12 bases are shared with TRBD1. Trimming took 5 bases from V and 5 from J; bases not matched to a gene: 7. Germline CDR1 SEHNR, CDR2 FQNEAQ (reference sequence). CDR3 size: 16 residues. The CDR3 here is CASSGGDRGLDQPQHF. Here the CDR3 DNA reads TGTGCCAGCAGCGGGGGGGACAGGGGGCTGGATCAGCCCCAGCATTTT.

CDR3 bases: TGTGCCAGCAGCCAAGAGGGACTGGTTGCTGCCTACAATGAGCAGTTCTTC. As protein: CASSQEGLVAAYNEQFF. V usage is TRBV4-2 and J usage is TRBJ2-1; the D gene is possibly TRBD2 (6 bases). V lost 0 bases, J lost 2 bases, and 14 bases lay in between. Germline values: CDR1 LGHNA, CDR2 YNFKEQ. CDR3 length: 17 amino acids.

This clonotype has ten or more counts. The V and J genes are TRBV20-1 and TRBJ2-1, with 10 bases identical to TRBD2. Germline CDR1 reads DFQATT; CDR2 reads SNEGSKA (reference sequence). The CDR3 totals 15 residues. V gave up 2 bases and J gave up 4 bases; unmatched junction bases: 5. CDR3 sequence: CSARPGTSAYNEQFF. CDR3 nucleotides: TGCAGTGCTAGACCCGGGACTAGCGCTTACAATGAGCAGTTCTTC.

This clonotype appeared a few times. The chain couples TRBV5-1 to TRBJ1-1; D is perhaps TRBD1 (5 bases). Germline V gene data show CDR1 as SGHRS and CDR2 as YFSETQ. This CDR3 has 15 residues. Trimming stripped 0 bases from V and 4 bases from J, with 13 bases between. The CDR3 loop reads CASSLVVGGCTEAFF. In DNA form, the CDR3 reads TGCGCCAGCAGCTTGGTAGTCGGGGGGTGCACTGAAGCTTTCTTT. The full variable domain, rest sourced from reference TRBV5-1 and TRBJ1-1, is KAGVTQTPRYLIKTRGQQVTLSCSPISGHRSVSWYQQTPGQGLQFLFEYFSETQRNKGNFPGRFSGRQFSNSRSEMNVSTLELGDSALYLCASSLVVGGCTEAFFGQGTRLTVV.

This chain connects TRBV5-1 to TRBJ2-7, with no clear D. The V end lost 0 bases, the J end lost 2 bases, and 12 bases lay between the germline ends. Germline CDR1 SGHRS, CDR2 YFSETQ. This CDR3 contains 15 residues. CDR3 nucleotides: TGCGCCAGCAGCTTGGGTTCCGGGCCGGCCTACGAGCAGTACTTC. Translating it yields CASSLGSGPAYEQYF.

This clonotype showed up just a few times. The rearrangement joins TRBV6-1 to TRBJ2-5; 9 positions match TRBD2. Trimming took 3 bases from V and 6 from J; bases not matched to a gene: 11. Germline CDR1 and CDR2: MNHNS and SASEGT. The CDR3 totals 16 residues. The CDR3 sequence is CASSDFGVAGVKTQYF. CDR3 nucleotide sequence: TGTGCCAGCAGTGATTTCGGGGTAGCGGGAGTTAAGACCCAGTACTTC.

The chain recombines TRBV3-1 with TRBJ2-5; 8 nucleotides line up with TRBD2. CDR1 LGHDT and CDR2 YNNKEL come from the germline V gene (reference sequence). The CDR3 is 18 residues long. Trimming removed 0 bases from V and 5 bases from J; junction bases left unmatched: 14. In nucleotides, the CDR3 is TGTGCCAGCAGCCAAGATCTGGCGCGCGGGGGGCCAGTGGAGACCCAGTACTTC. It translates to CASSQDLARGGPVETQYF.

For this clonotype: This could be a read error, since a much larger clone is one nucleotide away. The chain recombines TRBV20-1 with TRBJ2-1; 13 bases agree with TRBD2. Germline lookup yields CDR1 DFQATT and CDR2 SNEGSKA (reference sequence). This CDR3 has 17 residues. DNA of the CDR3: TGCTGTGCTACGGCGGTCCGGACTAGCGGGAGTATTGCTGAGCAGTTCTTC. Its translation is CCATAVRTSGSIAEQFF.

This clonotype was observed many times. The chain recombines TRBV12-3 or TRBV12-4 with TRBJ1-1; D is unresolved. The CDR3 is 14 residues long. The ends were cut back, 4 bases at V and 4 bases at J, with 13 bases in the middle. Here the CDR3 DNA reads TGTGCCAGCAGTTCCTCCTGGGGTAGCACTGAAGCTTTCTTT. Its protein product is CASSSSWGSTEAFF.

The rearrangement joins TRBV4-1 to TRBJ2-3, with 8 bases that match TRBD2. After removal of 2 bases from V and 6 bases from J, the junction contained 13 bases not matched to a gene. From germline, CDR1 is MGHRA and CDR2 YSYEKL. CDR3 length: 17 residues. The CDR3 DNA is TGCGCCAGCAGCCAATCCGCAGCCGGCGGGGGGAGGGATACGCAGTATTTT. Protein product: CASSQSAAGGGRDTQYF.

This clonotype was seen repeatedly, ten times or more. The chain employs TRBV14 and TRBJ2-2, with D possibly TRBD1 on 5 matching bases. Trimming cost V 1 base and J 1 base, with 7 bases left between them. Germline V gene sequence: CDR1 SGHDN, CDR2 FVKESK. The CDR3 spans 15 residues. The CDR3 sequence: CASSQVGQNTGELFF. In nucleotides, the CDR3 is TGTGCCAGCAGCCAAGTAGGACAGAACACCGGGGAGCTGTTTTTT.

In its sample, this clonotype was seen a few times. The gene calls are TRBV18 and TRBJ2-7; maybe TRBD1 (5 bases). This CDR3 contains 12 residues. The germline V and J ends were trimmed by 5 bases and 4 bases, with 9 bases remaining between them. Germline CDR1 is KGHSH and CDR2 is LQKENI. In DNA form, the CDR3 reads TGTGCCAGCTCAGCGGACATGTACGAGCAGTACGTC. This gives the protein CASSADMYEQYV.

This clonotype showed up just a few times. The chain couples TRBV5-1 to TRBJ2-5; D tentatively fits TRBD1 or TRBD2 (5 bases each). V lost 4 bases to trimming and J lost 5 bases, with 24 bases between them. The CDR3 contains 17 residues. Germline CDR1 SGHRS, CDR2 YFSETQ. The CDR3 bases are TGCGCCAGCAGCCCATTTAGTCAAGGGACCATTCTGGAGACCCAGTACTTC. Translation gives CASSPFSQGTILETQYF.

This clonotype was seen only a few times. The rearrangement links TRBV5-4 to TRBJ2-1; D is tentatively TRBD1 or TRBD2 (5 bases each). The ends were cut back, 4 bases at V and 0 bases at J, with 11 bases in the middle. This CDR3 contains 15 residues. Germline CDR1 and CDR2: SGHNT and YYREEE (reference sequence). In DNA form, the CDR3 reads TGTGCCAGCAGCCTCTGGGGGAGCTCCTACAATGAGCAGTTCTTC. Encoded protein: CASSLWGSSYNEQFF.

The rearrangement links TRBV10-2 to TRBJ1-2; D call uncertain. Germline lookup yields CDR1 WSHSY and CDR2 SAAADI. This CDR3 is built from 12 residues. Trimming left V 8 bases short and J 7 bases short, with 14 bases between. The CDR3, as DNA: TGCGCCAGCTCCGTGGAGGGTCGTGGCTACACCTTC. Protein sequence: CASSVEGRGYTF.

This clonotype was recorded at least ten times. The chain links TRBV27 to TRBJ1-2; 10 positions agree with TRBD1. The germline CDR1 and CDR2 sequences are MNHEY and SMNVEV (reference sequence). V trimming: 6 bases; J trimming: 0 bases; junction bases outside the gene matches: 7. This CDR3 has 16 residues. The CDR3 sequence is CASSPGTGAANYGYTF. CDR3 nucleotide sequence: TGTGCCAGCAGCCCCGGGACAGGGGCGGCTAACTATGGCTACACCTTC.

The J gene is TRBJ2-7, the V gene TRBV27, with TRBD1 as a possible D gene (5 bases). Germline lookup yields CDR1 MNHEY and CDR2 SMNVEV (reference sequence). CDR3 length: 11 residues. The V end lost 6 bases, the J end lost 3 bases, and 6 bases lay between the germline ends. CDR3 protein: CASRQGYEQYF. The CDR3 DNA reads as TGTGCCAGCAGGCAGGGCTACGAGCAGTACTTC.

V is TRBV6-5 and J is TRBJ1-2, with a possible D match to TRBD1 (6 bases). This CDR3 has 14 residues. The V gene's germline CDR1 is MNHEY and CDR2 SVGAGI. Deletions cut 1 base from V and 6 bases from J, with 12 bases between. CDR3 bases: TGTGCCAGCAGTTACTACAGAGGGGGTGATGGCTACACCTTC. Amino acids: CASSYYRGGDGYTF.

Ten or more counts support this clonotype. The chain recombines TRBV12-3 or TRBV12-4 with TRBJ1-2; TRBD1 might be the D (6 bases). CDR3 length: 15 amino acids. With 9 bases removed from V and 10 bases from J, the gap between germline ends came to 27 bases. The CDR3 reads CASSAGRGPLAVYTF. CDR3 in DNA: TGTGCCAGTTCAGCCGGTCGGGGGCCCCTAGCCGTCTACACCTTC.

This sequence joins TRBV20-1 and TRBJ2-2; no clear D gene. The CDR3 covers 12 residues. Germline CDR1 is DFQATT and CDR2 is SNEGSKA (reference sequence). Trimming cost V 8 bases and J 2 bases, with 9 bases left between them. CDR3 coding DNA: TGCAGTCTGGGCGCCAACACCGGGGAGCTGTTTTTT. It specifies CSLGANTGELFF.

The chain carries TRBV28 and TRBJ2-5; tentatively, D is TRBD2 (5 bases). The CDR3 has 14 residues. Trimming removed 2 bases at V and 4 bases at J, with 11 bases between. Germline V gene data show CDR1 as MDHEN and CDR2 as SYDVKM. CDR3 DNA: TGTGCCAGCAGTTTACGTACGGCGGGAGAGACCCAGTACTTC. It translates to CASSLRTAGETQYF.

In this sample, this clonotype turned up many times. This chain's CDR3 is CSAWDGLAGVSNEQFF. The DNA of the CDR3 is TGCAGTGCCTGGGACGGACTAGCGGGAGTTTCGAATGAGCAGTTCTTC. The chain carries TRBV20-1 and TRBJ2-1; 13 bases line up with TRBD2. This CDR3 contains 16 residues. V lost 6 bases, J lost 7 bases, and 12 bases stayed unmatched. Germline V CDR1 and CDR2: DFQATT, SNEGSKA (reference sequence).

This clonotype was seen a few times. This chain connects TRBV20-1 to TRBJ1-1, with D tentatively TRBD1 (5 bases). Trimming cost V 0 bases and J 5 bases, with 16 bases left between them. The germline V gene has CDR1 DFQATT and CDR2 SNEGSKA (reference sequence). CDR3 length: 15 amino acids. CDR3 nucleotide sequence: TGCAGTGCTAGAGATCATCGGTTGGGGGGGACTGAAGCTTTCTTT. Its protein product is CSARDHRLGGTEAFF.

This clonotype has ten or more counts. The rearrangement uses TRBV4-1 and TRBJ1-1, with 7 bases matching TRBD1. This CDR3 is built from 13 residues. CDR1 and CDR2 (germline): MGHRA, YSYEKL. The V and J ends lost 8 bases and 4 bases, in that order; junction bases with no gene match: 7. CDR3 sequence reads: CASHRQGGTEAFF. In DNA form, the CDR3 reads TGCGCCAGCCACAGACAGGGTGGCACTGAAGCTTTCTTT.

This clonotype has ten or more counts. The genes are TRBV20-1 and TRBJ2-1; the match to TRBD2 covers 7 bases. The trim removed 5 bases at V and 9 bases at J, leaving 13 bases unmatched. This CDR3 is 14 amino acids long. CDR1 and CDR2 (germline): DFQATT, SNEGSKA (reference sequence). CDR3 sequence reads: CSAGDGRESGEQFF. CDR3 DNA sequence: TGCAGTGCTGGTGATGGGCGGGAGTCGGGTGAGCAGTTCTTC.

The genes are TRBV7-8 and TRBJ2-6; D call uncertain. CDR3 length: 16 amino acids. Germline V gene lookup returns CDR1 SGHVS and CDR2 FQNEAQ. The germline V and J ends were trimmed by 8 bases and 1 base, with 15 bases remaining between them. CDR3 loop: CASSRGRGSGANVLTF. The CDR3 bases are TGTGCCAGCTCCCGAGGTAGAGGATCTGGGGCCAACGTCCTGACTTTC. The whole variable domain, filled in from reference TRBV7-8 and TRBJ2-6, reads GAGVSQSPRYKVAKRGQDVALRCDPISGHVSLFWYQQALGQGPEFLTYFQNEAQLDKSGLPSDRFFAERPEGSVSTLKIQRTQQEDSAVYLCASSRGRGSGANVLTFGAGSRLTVL.

This clonotype was seen only a few times. The chain joins TRBV29-1 to TRBJ2-6, with TRBD2 identical over 8 bases. V shed 6 bases and J 2 bases; nucleotides not matched to a gene: 3. CDR3 size: 14 residues. Germline CDR1 SQVTM, CDR2 ANQGSEA. The CDR3 loop is CSVHGGAGANVLTF. The CDR3 region has the DNA TGCAGCGTGCACGGGGGGGCTGGGGCCAACGTCCTGACTTTC.

There are a few counts of this clonotype. The CDR3 reads CASSPGLASVEQFF. CDR3 sequence (DNA): TGCGCCAGCAGCCCGGGACTAGCGTCGGTTGAGCAGTTCTTC. The chain couples TRBV4-1 to TRBJ2-1, with 10 positions matching TRBD2. Germline CDR1 reads MGHRA; CDR2 reads YSYEKL. The CDR3 consists of 14 residues. J was trimmed by 9 bases and V by 4 bases; bases with no gene match: 6.

V usage is TRBV28 and J usage is TRBJ2-5, with 11 bases lining up with TRBD2. V lost 3 bases to trimming and J lost 2 bases; unmatched junction nucleotides: 14. Germline-derived CDR1 and CDR2 are MDHEN and SYDVKM. The CDR3 has 19 residues. CDR3 bases: TGTGCCAGCAGTTTTTCCCCGGGACTAGCGGATCAACCTCAAGAGACCCAGTACTTC. Protein product: CASSFSPGLADQPQETQYF.